Listed here are 12 T cell receptor beta chains from one sample, sequenced in a study of T cell changes during pregnancy in multiple sclerosis. Measured with immunoSEQ multiplex PCR; TCRdb has only the in-frame clones, and not every one. The sample contains about 49,000 clones, 94% of which appear only once. The material sequenced was CD8+ T cells from peripheral blood mononuclear cells, taken before pregnancy. The receptors derive from a female donor with multiple sclerosis, enrolled in a pregnancy study.

This rearrangement joins TRBV28 to TRBJ2-3; no clear D gene. Trimming left V 3 bases short and J 5 bases short, with 3 bases between. Germline V gene lookup returns CDR1 MDHEN and CDR2 SYDVKM. The CDR3 is 11 amino acids. The CDR3 DNA reads TGTGCCAGCAGTTTTATAGATACGCAGTATTTT. The encoded protein is CASSFIDTQYF.

CDR3 loop: CASMGQGAYNEQFF. The CDR3 DNA reads TGTGCCAGTATGGGACAGGGTGCCTACAATGAGCAGTTCTTC. The chain links TRBV19 to TRBJ2-1; 9 positions match TRBD1. V trimming: 7 bases; J trimming: 2 bases; junction bases outside the gene matches: 3. There are 14 residues in the CDR3. The germline gives CDR1 LNHDA, CDR2 SQIVND (reference sequence).

The chain couples TRBV30 to TRBJ2-1, with a weak D call TRBD2 (5 bases). This CDR3 is built from 12 residues. The germline CDR1 and CDR2 sequences are GTSNPN and SVGIG (reference sequence). Trimming took 2 bases from V and 9 from J, leaving 11 bases between them. DNA of the CDR3: TGTGCCTGGAGTATACGGGATGTTGAGCAGTTCTTC. The encoded protein is CAWSIRDVEQFF.

This clone was seen once. V is TRBV7-9 and J is TRBJ1-5, with 8 bases aligning to TRBD1. Germline V CDR1 and CDR2: SEHNR, FQNEAQ (reference sequence). With V trimmed by 0 bases and J by 6 bases, 1 base remained unmatched. This CDR3 has 14 amino acids. CDR3 DNA: TGTGCCAGCAGCTTAGCCCAGGGGGCTCAGCCCCAGCATTTT. Its translation: CASSLAQGAQPQHF.

V is TRBV10-1 and J is TRBJ2-3; 9 bases map to TRBD1. J was trimmed by 6 bases and V by 9 bases; bases with no gene match: 1. The germline gives CDR1 WNHNN, CDR2 SYGVQD (reference sequence). The CDR3 sequence is 11 residues long. Written as DNA, the CDR3 is TGCGCCAGTGGACAGGGGGATACGCAGTATTTT. As protein: CASGQGDTQYF.

This sequence joins TRBV13 and TRBJ2-7, with 8 bases that match TRBD2. V was pared by 0 bases and J by 4 bases, with 8 bases of the junction left unmatched. The CDR3 has 16 amino acids. Germline V lookup: CDR1 PRHDT, CDR2 FYEKMQ (reference sequence). DNA for the CDR3: TGTGCCAGCAGCTTAGGTCGACTAGCGATACAGTACGAGCAGTACTTC. This encodes CASSLGRLAIQYEQYF.

CDR3 coding DNA: TGCGCCAGTCGACAGGGGGGTCCCCGAAACACCATATATTTT. It specifies CASRQGGPRNTIYF. This chain uses TRBV10-2 with TRBJ1-3; 9 positions match TRBD1. The CDR3 totals 14 residues. Losses at the gene ends were 9 bases for V and 5 bases for J; bases not matched to a gene: 8. Germline values: CDR1 WSHSY, CDR2 SAAADI.

The rearrangement uses TRBV9 and TRBJ1-2; D gene ambiguous. Per the germline V gene, CDR1 is SGDLS and CDR2 is YYNGEE. This CDR3 comprises 13 residues. V was shortened by 6 bases and J by 1 base, with 10 bases between the two germline ends. The CDR3 here is CASKSGDNYGYTF. The CDR3 nucleotides read TGTGCCAGCAAGTCGGGAGATAACTATGGCTACACCTTC.

This clone was detected once. V is TRBV25-1 and J is TRBJ2-7; 8 bases agree with TRBD2. J lost 3 bases, V lost 2 bases, and 3 bases had no gene match. Germline V CDR1 and CDR2: MGHDK, SYGVNS. CDR3 length: 14 residues. The CDR3 nucleotides are TGTGCCAGCAGTGAAACTAGCGGATTCTACGAGCAGTACTTC. This encodes CASSETSGFYEQYF.

The J gene is TRBJ2-6, the V gene TRBV18; 7 bases line up with TRBD1. V was clipped by 6 bases and J by 0 bases; unmatched bases: 8. The germline gives CDR1 KGHSH, CDR2 LQKENI. The length of the CDR3 is 17 residues. CDR3: CASSRDSPFSGANVLTF. CDR3 in DNA: TGTGCCAGCTCCCGGGACAGTCCATTCTCTGGGGCCAACGTCCTGACTTTC.

The rearrangement joins TRBV2 to TRBJ2-7; a weak D match, TRBD2 (6 bases). With 2 bases removed from V and 2 bases from J, the gap between germline ends came to 10 bases. From germline, CDR1 is SNHLY and CDR2 FYNNEI. CDR3 size: 14 residues. The CDR3 protein is CASSENRGTYEQYF. The CDR3 bases are TGTGCCAGCAGTGAAAACCGCGGGACCTACGAGCAGTACTTC.

CDR3 nucleotide sequence: TGTGCCAGCTCACCCGAGACAGGCCTGAACACTGAAGCTTTCTTT. Translated, it gives CASSPETGLNTEAFF. This chain joins TRBV18 and TRBJ1-1, with D perhaps matching TRBD1 (6 bases). The germline gives CDR1 KGHSH, CDR2 LQKENI. This CDR3 spans 15 amino acids. Trimming left V 3 bases short and J 0 bases short, with 11 bases between.